A selection of T cell receptor beta chains follows, all from one sample in a study of circulating CD8 cells and anti-PD-1 response in melanoma. TCRdb redid the calling of the reads with MiXCR, one entry per CDR3 protein. The sample lists more than 950 distinct CDR3 sequences, around 4.5% occurring once. This specimen consisted of CD8+ T cells from PBMCs, obtained at baseline or after one month of anti-PD-1 therapy (not recorded which). The receptors were sampled from a human donor with melanoma. CDR3s include the opening cysteine and the closing phenylalanine or tryptophan. Each record gives: J gene, D gene, V gene, clone size, CDR3 protein, CDR3 DNA. A D gene is named only where the DNA matches it firmly. Clone size appears in some rows only: once, few, many, or a class for an expanded clone.

J: TRBJ2-3; D: TRBD1; V: TRBV28; size: few; CDR3: CASSFQGQGARADTQYF; DNA: TGTGCCAGCAGTTTCCAAGGACAGGGGGCGCGGGCAGATACGCAGTATTTT
J: TRBJ2-7; D: -; V: TRBV7-8; size: large; CDR3: CASSPPVGPPYEQYF; DNA: TGTGCCAGCAGCCCTCCCGTGGGGCCCCCCTACGAGCAGTACTTC
J: TRBJ2-5; D: TRBD2; V: TRBV5-4; size: medium-sized; CDR3: CASSQIDQGLAGETQYF; DNA: TGTGCCAGCAGCCAAATCGATCAAGGACTAGCGGGAGAGACCCAGTACTTC
J: TRBJ2-1; D: TRBD1; V: TRBV4-1; size: large; CDR3: CASSHRTGAWEQFF; DNA: TGCGCCAGCAGCCATCGGACAGGGGCGTGGGAGCAGTTCTTC
J: TRBJ2-3; D: TRBD1; V: TRBV29-1; size: medium-sized; CDR3: CSVDRGRTDTQYF; DNA: TGCAGCGTCGACAGGGGGAGGACAGATACGCAGTATTTT
J: TRBJ2-4; D: -; V: TRBV5-5; size: -; CDR3: CASSRGENIQYF; DNA: TGTGCCAGCTCTAGGGGGGAAAACATTCAGTACTTC
J: TRBJ2-2; D: -; V: TRBV2; size: -; CDR3: CATRSGVRGELFF; DNA: TGTGCCACTCGCTCAGGGGTGCGGGGGGAGCTGTTTTTT
J: TRBJ2-1; D: TRBD2; V: TRBV24-1; size: medium-sized; CDR3: CATSEGTRDEQFF; DNA: TGTGCCACCAGTGAGGGGACTAGGGATGAGCAGTTCTTC
J: TRBJ1-2; D: -; V: TRBV6-5; size: large; CDR3: CASSIRGNYGYTF; DNA: TGTGCCAGCAGTATAAGGGGAAACTATGGCTACACCTTC
J: TRBJ2-2; D: -; V: TRBV29-1; size: large; CDR3: CSAYTGELFF; DNA: TGCAGCGCTTACACCGGGGAGCTGTTTTTT
J: TRBJ1-5; D: TRBD1; V: TRBV7-6; size: medium-sized; CDR3: CASSSGTGMNQPQHF; DNA: TGTGCCAGCAGCTCCGGGACAGGGATGAATCAGCCCCAGCATTTT
J: TRBJ2-1; D: -; V: TRBV19; size: few; CDR3: CASSMTTWGEQFF; DNA: TGTGCCAGTAGTATGACCACTTGGGGTGAGCAGTTCTTC
J: TRBJ1-2; D: -; V: TRBV2; size: large; CDR3: CASSGGRYYGYTF; DNA: TGTGCCAGCAGTGGGGGTCGATACTATGGCTACACCTTC
J: TRBJ1-5; D: -; V: TRBV27; size: large; CDR3: CASSLQGNQPQHF; DNA: TGTGCCAGCAGCTTACAGGGTAATCAGCCCCAGCATTTT
J: TRBJ2-1; D: -; V: TRBV5-5; size: large; CDR3: CASSLSRMNSYNEQFF; DNA: TGTGCCAGCAGCTTGAGTCGGATGAACTCCTACAATGAGCAGTTCTTC
J: TRBJ1-1; D: TRBD1; V: TRBV27; size: large; CDR3: CASRGQGVPTEAFF; DNA: TGTGCCAGCAGGGGACAGGGGGTCCCCACTGAAGCTTTCTTT
J: TRBJ2-7; D: -; V: TRBV27; size: large; CDR3: CASSLSAISYEQYF; DNA: TGTGCCAGCAGTTTATCCGCCATCTCCTACGAGCAGTACTTC
J: TRBJ2-3; D: -; V: TRBV3-1; size: medium-sized; CDR3: CASSPEARTDTQYF; DNA: TGTGCCAGCAGCCCGGAGGCCCGCACAGATACGCAGTATTTT
J: TRBJ2-7; D: -; V: TRBV23-1; size: large; CDR3: CASIPRRFYEQYF; DNA: TGCGCCAGCATCCCTCGGAGGTTCTACGAGCAGTACTTC
J: TRBJ2-7; D: -; V: TRBV20-1; size: few; CDR3: CSAIPRGRENYEQYF; DNA: TGCAGTGCTATTCCGAGGGGCAGGGAGAACTACGAGCAGTACTTC
J: TRBJ2-6; D: -; V: TRBV28; size: few; CDR3: CASSPDNSGANVLTF; DNA: TGTGCCAGCAGTCCCGATAACTCTGGGGCCAACGTCCTGACTTTC
J: TRBJ1-1; D: -; V: TRBV29-1; size: large; CDR3: CSVEDLDQGANTEAFF; DNA: TGCAGCGTTGAAGATCTGGACCAGGGAGCTAACACTGAAGCTTTCTTT
J: TRBJ2-5; D: TRBD1; V: TRBV28; size: few; CDR3: CASRQGGQETQYF; DNA: TGTGCCAGCAGACAGGGGGGCCAAGAGACCCAGTACTTC
J: TRBJ2-1; D: -; V: TRBV28; size: -; CDR3: CASSPRLSNEQFF; DNA: TGTGCCAGCAGTCCTAGGCTAAGCAATGAGCAGTTCTTC
J: TRBJ2-1; D: TRBD2; V: TRBV7-3; size: medium-sized; CDR3: CASSLTGGNEQFF; DNA: TGTGCCAGCAGCTTAACGGGGGGGAATGAGCAGTTCTTC
J: TRBJ2-7; D: -; V: TRBV28; size: medium-sized; CDR3: CASRLAGGSHYEQYFGLGEQYF; DNA: -
J: TRBJ2-6; D: -; V: TRBV7-9; size: -; CDR3: CASSGILHVLTF; DNA: TGTGCCAGCAGCGGCATCCTCCACGTCCTGACTTTC
J: TRBJ2-7; D: TRBD1; V: TRBV5-4; size: large; CDR3: CASSIAGTDYEQYF; DNA: TGTGCCAGCAGCATCGCCGGGACAGACTACGAGCAGTACTTC